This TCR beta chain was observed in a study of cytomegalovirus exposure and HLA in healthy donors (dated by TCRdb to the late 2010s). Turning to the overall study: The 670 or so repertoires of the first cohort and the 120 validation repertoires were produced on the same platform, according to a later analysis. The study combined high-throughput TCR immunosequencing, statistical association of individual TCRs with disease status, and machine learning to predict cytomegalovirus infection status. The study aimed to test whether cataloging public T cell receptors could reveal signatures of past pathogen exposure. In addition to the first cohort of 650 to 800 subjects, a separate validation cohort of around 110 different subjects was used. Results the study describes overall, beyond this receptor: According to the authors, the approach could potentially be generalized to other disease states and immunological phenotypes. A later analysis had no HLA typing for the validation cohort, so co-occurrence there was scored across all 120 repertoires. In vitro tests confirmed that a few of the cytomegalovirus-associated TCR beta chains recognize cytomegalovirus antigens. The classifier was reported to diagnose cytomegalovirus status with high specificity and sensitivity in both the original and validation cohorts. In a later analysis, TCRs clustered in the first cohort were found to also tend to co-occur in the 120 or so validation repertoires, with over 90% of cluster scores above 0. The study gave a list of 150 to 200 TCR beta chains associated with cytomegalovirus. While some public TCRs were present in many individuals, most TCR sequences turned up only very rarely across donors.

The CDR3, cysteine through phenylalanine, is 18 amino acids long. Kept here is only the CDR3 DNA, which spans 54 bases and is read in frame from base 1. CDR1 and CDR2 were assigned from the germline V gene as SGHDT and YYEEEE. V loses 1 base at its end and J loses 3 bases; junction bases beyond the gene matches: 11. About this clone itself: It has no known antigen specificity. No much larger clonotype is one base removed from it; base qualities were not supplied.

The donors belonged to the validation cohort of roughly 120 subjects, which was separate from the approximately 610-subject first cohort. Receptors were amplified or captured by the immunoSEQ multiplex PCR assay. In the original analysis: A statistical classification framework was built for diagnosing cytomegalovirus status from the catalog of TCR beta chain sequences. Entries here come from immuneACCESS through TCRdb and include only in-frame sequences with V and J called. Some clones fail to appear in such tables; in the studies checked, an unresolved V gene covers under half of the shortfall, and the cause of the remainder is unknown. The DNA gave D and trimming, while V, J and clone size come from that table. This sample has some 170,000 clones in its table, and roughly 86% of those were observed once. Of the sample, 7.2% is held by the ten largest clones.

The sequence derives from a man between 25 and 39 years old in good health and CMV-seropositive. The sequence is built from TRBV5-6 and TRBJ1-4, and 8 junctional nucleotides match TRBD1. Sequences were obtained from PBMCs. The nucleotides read TGTGCCAGCAGCTTGTTCGTTGCAGGGGGCGCGCCTAATGAAAAACTGTTTTTT. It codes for CASSLFVAGGAPNEKLFF.